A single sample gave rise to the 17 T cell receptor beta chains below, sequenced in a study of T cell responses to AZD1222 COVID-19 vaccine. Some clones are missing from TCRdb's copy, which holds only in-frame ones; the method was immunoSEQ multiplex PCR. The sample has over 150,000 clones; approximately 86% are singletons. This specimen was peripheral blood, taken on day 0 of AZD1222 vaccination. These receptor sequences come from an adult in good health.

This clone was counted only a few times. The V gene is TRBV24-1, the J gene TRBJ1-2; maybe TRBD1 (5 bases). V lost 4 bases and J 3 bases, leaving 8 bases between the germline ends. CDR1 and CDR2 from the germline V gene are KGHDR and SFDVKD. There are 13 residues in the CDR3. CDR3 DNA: TGTGCCACCAGTGAGGCGGGGGACTATGGCTACACCTTC. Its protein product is CATSEAGDYGYTF.

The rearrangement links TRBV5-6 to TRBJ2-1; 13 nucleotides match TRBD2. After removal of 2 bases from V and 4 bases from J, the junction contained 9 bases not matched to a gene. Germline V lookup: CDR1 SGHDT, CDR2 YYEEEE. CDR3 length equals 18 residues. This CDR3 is CASSFRLAGGVGYNEQFF. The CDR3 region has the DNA TGTGCCAGCAGCTTTCGACTAGCGGGAGGAGTAGGGTACAATGAGCAGTTCTTC.

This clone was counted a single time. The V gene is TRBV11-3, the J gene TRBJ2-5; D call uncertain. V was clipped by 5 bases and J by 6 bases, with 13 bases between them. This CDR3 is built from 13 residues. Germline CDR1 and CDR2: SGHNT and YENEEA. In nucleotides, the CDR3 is TGTGCCAGCAGCCGGTCTGGGGAAAAGACCCAGTACTTC. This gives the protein CASSRSGEKTQYF. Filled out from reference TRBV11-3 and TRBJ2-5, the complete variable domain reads EAGVVQSPRYKIIEKKQPVAFWCNPISGHNTLYWYLQNLGQGPELLIRYENEEAVDDSQLPKDRFSAERLKGVDSTLKIQPAELGDSAVYLCASSRSGEKTQYFGPGTRLLVL.

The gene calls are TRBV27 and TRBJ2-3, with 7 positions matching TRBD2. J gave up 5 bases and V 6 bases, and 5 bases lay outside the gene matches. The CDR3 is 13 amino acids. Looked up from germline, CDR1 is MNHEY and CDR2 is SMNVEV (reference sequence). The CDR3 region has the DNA TGTGCCAGCAGGCCTAGCGGTGGAGATACGCAGTATTTT. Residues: CASRPSGGDTQYF.

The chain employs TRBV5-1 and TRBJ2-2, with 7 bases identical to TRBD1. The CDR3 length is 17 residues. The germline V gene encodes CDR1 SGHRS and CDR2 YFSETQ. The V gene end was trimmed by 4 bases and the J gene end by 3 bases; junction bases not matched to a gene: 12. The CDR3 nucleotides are TGCGCCAGCAGCACCGGATACAGGGGAAGAGACACCGGGGAGCTGTTTTTT. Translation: CASSTGYRGRDTGELFF.

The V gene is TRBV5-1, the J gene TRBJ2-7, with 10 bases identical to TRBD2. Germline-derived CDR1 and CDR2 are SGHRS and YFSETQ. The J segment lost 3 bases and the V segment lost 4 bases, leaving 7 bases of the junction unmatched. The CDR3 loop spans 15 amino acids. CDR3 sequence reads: CASSPGTSVYYEQYF. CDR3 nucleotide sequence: TGCGCCAGCAGCCCGGGGACTAGCGTATACTACGAGCAGTACTTC.

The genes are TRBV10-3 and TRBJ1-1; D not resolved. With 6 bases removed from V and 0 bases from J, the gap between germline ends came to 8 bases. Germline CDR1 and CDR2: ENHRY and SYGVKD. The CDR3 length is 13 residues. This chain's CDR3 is CAIRGDLNTEAFF. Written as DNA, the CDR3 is TGTGCCATCAGAGGAGACTTGAACACTGAAGCTTTCTTT.

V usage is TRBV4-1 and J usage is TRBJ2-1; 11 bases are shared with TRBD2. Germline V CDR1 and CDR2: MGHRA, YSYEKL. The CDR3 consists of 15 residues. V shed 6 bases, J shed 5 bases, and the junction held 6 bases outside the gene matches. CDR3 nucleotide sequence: TGCGCCAGCAGAATAGCGGGGGGGCCGAACAATGAGCAGTTCTTC. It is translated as CASRIAGGPNNEQFF.

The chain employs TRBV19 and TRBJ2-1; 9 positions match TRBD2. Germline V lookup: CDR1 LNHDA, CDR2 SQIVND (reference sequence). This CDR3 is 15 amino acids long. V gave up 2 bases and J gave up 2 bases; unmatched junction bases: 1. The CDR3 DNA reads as TGTGCCAGTAGTATAAGCGGGGGGCCCTACAATGAGCAGTTCTTC. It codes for CASSISGGPYNEQFF.

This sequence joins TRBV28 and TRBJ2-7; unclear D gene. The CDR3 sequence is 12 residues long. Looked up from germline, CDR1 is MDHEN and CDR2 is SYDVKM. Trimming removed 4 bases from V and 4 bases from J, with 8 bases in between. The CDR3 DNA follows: TGTGCCAGCAGTTCCGCAGAATACGAGCAGTACTTC. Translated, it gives CASSSAEYEQYF.

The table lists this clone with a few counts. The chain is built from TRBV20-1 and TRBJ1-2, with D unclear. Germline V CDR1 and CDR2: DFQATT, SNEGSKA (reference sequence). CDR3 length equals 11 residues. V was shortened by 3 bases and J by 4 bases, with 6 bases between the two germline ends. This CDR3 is CSARASYGYTF. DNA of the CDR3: TGCAGTGCTAGGGCTTCCTATGGCTACACCTTC.

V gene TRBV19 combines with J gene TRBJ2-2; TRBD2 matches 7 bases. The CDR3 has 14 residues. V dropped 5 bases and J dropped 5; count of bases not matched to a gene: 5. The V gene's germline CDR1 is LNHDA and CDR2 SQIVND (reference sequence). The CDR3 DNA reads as TGTGCCAGTAGTGGCTGGGGGGGTACCGGGGAGCTGTTTTTT. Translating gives CASSGWGGTGELFF.

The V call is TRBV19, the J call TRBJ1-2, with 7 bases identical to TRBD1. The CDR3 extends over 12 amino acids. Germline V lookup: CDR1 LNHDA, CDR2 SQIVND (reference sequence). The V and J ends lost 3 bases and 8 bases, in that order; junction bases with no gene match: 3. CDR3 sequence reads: CASSIRQGGYTF. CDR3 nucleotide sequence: TGTGCCAGTAGTATCCGACAGGGAGGCTACACCTTC.

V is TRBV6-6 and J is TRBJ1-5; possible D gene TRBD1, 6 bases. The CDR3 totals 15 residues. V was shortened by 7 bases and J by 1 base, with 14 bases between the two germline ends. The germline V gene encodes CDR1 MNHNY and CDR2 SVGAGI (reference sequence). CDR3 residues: CASNPLGTSNQPQHF. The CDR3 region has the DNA TGTGCCAGCAACCCACTCGGGACAAGCAATCAGCCCCAGCATTTT.

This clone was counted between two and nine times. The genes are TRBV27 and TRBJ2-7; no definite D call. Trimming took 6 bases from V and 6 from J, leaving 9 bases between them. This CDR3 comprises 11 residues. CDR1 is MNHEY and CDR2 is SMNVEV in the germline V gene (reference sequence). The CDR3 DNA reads TGTGCCAGCAGCCACACGGGCGAGCAGTACTTC. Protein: CASSHTGEQYF.

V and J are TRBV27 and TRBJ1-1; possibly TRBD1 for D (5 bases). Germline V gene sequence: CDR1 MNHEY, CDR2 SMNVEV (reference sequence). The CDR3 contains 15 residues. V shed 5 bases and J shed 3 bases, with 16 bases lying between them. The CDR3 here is CASSETGLGHTEAFF. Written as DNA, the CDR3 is TGTGCCAGCAGTGAAACCGGCCTGGGGCACACTGAAGCTTTCTTT.

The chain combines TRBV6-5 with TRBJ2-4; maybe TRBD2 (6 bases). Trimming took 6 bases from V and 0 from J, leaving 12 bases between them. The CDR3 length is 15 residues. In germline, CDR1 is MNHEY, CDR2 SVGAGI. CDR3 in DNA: TGTGCCAGCAGCGCGGGGACCCTAGCCAAAAACATTCAGTACTTC. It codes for CASSAGTLAKNIQYF.